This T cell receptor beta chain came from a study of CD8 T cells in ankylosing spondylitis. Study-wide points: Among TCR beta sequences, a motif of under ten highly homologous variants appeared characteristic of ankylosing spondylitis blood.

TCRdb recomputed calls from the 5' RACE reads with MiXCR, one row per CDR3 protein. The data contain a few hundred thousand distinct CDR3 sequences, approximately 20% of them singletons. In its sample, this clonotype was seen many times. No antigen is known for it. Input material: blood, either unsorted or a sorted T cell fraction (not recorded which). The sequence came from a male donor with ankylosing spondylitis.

This CDR3 reads CSVRQGVGELFF. The DNA of the CDR3 is TGCAGCGTAAGACAGGGTGTCGGGGAGCTGTTTTTT. The chain has TRBV29-1 and TRBJ2-2; 7 nucleotides line up with TRBD1. The CDR3 has 12 residues. Germline-derived CDR1 and CDR2 are SQVTM and ANQGSEA. J gave up 7 bases and V 6 bases, and 5 bases lay outside the gene matches.